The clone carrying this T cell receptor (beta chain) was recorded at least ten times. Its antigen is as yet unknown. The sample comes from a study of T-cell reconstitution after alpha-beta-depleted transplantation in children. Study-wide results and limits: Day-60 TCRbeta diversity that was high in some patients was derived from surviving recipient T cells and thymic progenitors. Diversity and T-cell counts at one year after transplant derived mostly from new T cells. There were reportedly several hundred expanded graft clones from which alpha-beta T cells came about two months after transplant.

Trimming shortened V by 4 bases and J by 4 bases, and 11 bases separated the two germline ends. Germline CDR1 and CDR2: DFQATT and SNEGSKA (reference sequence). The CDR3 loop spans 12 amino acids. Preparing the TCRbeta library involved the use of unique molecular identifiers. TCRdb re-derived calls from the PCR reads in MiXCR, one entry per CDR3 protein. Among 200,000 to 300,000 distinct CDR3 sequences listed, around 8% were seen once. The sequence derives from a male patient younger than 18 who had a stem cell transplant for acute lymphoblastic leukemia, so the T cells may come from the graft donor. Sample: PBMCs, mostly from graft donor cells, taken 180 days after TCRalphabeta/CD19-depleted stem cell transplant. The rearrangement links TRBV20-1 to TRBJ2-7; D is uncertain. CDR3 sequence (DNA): TGCAGTGCTAACGTCGCGGATTACGAGCAGTACTTC. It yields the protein CSANVADYEQYF.